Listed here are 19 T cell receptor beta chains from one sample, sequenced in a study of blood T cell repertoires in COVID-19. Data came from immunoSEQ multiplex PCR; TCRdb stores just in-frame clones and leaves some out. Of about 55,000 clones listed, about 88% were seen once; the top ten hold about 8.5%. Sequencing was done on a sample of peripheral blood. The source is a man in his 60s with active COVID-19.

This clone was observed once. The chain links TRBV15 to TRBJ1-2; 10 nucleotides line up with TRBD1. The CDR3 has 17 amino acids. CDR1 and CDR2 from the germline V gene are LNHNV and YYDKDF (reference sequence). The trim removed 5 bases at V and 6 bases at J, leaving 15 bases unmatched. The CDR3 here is CATSGGTGVKMVNGYTF. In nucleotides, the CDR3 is TGTGCCACCAGCGGGGGGACAGGGGTAAAGATGGTTAATGGCTACACCTTC.

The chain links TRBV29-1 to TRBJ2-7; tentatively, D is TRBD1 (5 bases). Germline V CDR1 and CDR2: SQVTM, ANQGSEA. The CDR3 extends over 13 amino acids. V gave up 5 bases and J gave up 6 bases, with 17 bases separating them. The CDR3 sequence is CSVRSSRGVEQYF. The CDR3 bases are TGCAGCGTTCGGTCGAGTAGGGGCGTCGAGCAGTACTTC.

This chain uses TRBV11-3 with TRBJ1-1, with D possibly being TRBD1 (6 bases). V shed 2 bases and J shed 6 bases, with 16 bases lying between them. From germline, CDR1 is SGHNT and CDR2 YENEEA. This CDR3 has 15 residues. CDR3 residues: CASSLRGGGHAEAFF. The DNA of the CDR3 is TGTGCCAGCAGCTTAAGGGGAGGGGGGCACGCTGAAGCTTTCTTT.

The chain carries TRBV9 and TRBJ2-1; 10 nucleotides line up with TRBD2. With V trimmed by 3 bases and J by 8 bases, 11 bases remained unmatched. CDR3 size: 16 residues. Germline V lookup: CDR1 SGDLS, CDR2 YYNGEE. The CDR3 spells CASSALASGRGDEQFF. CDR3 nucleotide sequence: TGTGCCAGCAGCGCCCTGGCAAGCGGGAGGGGGGATGAGCAGTTCTTC.

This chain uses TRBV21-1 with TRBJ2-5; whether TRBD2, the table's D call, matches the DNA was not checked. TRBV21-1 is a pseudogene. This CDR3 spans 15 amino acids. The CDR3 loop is CASSKERSAQETQYF. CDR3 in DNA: TGTGCCAGCAGCAAAGAGAGAAGCGCCCAAGAGACCCAGTACTTC.

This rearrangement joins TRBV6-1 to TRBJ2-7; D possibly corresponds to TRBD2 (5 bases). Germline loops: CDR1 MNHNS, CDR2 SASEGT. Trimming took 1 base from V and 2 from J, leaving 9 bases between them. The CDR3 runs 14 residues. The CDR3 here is CASSEVLAPYEQYF. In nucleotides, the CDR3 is TGTGCCAGCAGTGAAGTTCTAGCACCCTACGAGCAGTACTTC.

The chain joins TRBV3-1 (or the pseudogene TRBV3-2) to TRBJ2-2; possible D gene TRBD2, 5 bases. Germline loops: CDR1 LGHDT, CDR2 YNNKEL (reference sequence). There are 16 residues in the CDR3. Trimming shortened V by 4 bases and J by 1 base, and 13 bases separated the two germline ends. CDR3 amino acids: CASSPDGLWNTGELFF. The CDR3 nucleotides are TGTGCCAGCAGCCCTGACGGACTGTGGAACACCGGGGAGCTGTTTTTT.

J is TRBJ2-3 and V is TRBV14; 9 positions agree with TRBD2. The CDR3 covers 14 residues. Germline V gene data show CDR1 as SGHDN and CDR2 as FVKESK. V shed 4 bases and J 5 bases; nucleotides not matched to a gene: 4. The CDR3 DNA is TGTGCCAGCAGCCTAGCGGGAGTTGGAGATACGCAGTATTTT. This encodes CASSLAGVGDTQYF.

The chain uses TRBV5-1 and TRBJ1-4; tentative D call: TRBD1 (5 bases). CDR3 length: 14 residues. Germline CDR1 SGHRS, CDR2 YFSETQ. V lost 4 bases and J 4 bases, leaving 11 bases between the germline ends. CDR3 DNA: TGCGCCAGCAGCACCGGGGGTAATAATGAAAAACTGTTTTTT. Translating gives CASSTGGNNEKLFF.

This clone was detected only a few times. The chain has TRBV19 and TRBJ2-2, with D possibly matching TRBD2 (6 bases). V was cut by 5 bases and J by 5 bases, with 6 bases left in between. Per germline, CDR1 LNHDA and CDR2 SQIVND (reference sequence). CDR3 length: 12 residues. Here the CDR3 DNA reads TGTGCCAGTAGTGGGGGGACCGGGGAGCTGTTTTTT. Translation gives CASSGGTGELFF.

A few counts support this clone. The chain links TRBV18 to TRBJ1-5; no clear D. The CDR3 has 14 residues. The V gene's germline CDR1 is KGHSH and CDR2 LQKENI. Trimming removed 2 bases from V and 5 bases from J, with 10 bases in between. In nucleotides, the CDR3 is TGTGCCAGCTCACCAGATTCAGGATATCAGCCCCAGCATTTT. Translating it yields CASSPDSGYQPQHF.

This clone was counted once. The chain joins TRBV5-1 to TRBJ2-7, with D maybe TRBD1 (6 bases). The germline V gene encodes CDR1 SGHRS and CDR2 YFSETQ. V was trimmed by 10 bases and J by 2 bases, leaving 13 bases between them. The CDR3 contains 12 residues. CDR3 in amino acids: CAPLGQTYEQYF. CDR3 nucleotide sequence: TGCGCCCCCCTCGGACAGACCTACGAGCAGTACTTC.

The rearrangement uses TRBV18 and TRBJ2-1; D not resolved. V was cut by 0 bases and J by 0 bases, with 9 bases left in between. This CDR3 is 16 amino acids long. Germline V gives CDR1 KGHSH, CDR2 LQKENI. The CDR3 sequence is CASSPPVVSSYNEQFF. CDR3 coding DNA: TGTGCCAGCTCACCACCGGTAGTGAGCTCCTACAATGAGCAGTTCTTC.

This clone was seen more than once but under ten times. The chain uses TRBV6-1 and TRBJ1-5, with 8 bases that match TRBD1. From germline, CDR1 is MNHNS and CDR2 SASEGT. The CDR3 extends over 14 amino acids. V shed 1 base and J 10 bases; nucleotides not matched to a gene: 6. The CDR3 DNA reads TGTGCCAGCAGTGAAGGGACAGGGCCCCCACCCCAGCATTTT. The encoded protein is CASSEGTGPPPQHF.

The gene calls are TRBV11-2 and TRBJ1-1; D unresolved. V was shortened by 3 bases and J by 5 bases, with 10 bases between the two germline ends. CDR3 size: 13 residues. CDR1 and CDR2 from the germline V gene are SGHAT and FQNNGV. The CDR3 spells CASSLREFTEAFF. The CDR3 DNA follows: TGTGCCAGCAGCTTGCGGGAGTTTACTGAAGCTTTCTTT.

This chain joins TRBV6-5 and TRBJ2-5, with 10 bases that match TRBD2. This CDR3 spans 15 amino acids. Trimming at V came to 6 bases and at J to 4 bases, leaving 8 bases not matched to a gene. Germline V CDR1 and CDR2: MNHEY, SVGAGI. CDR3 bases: TGTGCCAGCAGGCTAGCGGGAGTAGGGGGAGAGACCCAGTACTTC. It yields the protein CASRLAGVGGETQYF.

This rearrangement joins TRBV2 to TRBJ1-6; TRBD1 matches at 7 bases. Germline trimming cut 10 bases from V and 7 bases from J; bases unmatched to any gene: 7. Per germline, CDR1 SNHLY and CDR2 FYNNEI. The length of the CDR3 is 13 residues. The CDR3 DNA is TGTGCCACCGCCACAGGGGCGAATTCACCCCTCCACTTT. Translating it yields CATATGANSPLHF.

CDR3 nucleotides: TGCGCCAGCAGCTTGGGGGACAGCAGCACCGGGGAGCTGTTTTTT. This gives the protein CASSLGDSSTGELFF. J is TRBJ2-2 and V is TRBV5-1; TRBD1 matches 7 bases. The CDR3 has 15 residues. V was pared by 0 bases and J by 4 bases, with 3 bases of the junction left unmatched. The germline gives CDR1 SGHRS, CDR2 YFSETQ.

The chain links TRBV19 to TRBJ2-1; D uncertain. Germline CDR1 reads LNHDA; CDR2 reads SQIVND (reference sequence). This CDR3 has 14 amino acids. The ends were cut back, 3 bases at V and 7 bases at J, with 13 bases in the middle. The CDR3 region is CASSIGPSNNEQFF. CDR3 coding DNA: TGTGCCAGTAGTATCGGTCCATCAAATAATGAGCAGTTCTTC.